Each of the 18 T cell receptor beta chains below was sequenced from the same sample in a study of early stage breast cancer tumors. Assay used: immunoSEQ multiplex PCR; TCRdb lists only in-frame clones, some missing. The repertoire holds more than 60,000 clones, with around four fifths as singletons. The specimen sequenced was blood. These receptors came from a person between 60 and 70 years old with breast cancer.

This chain uses TRBV6-6 with TRBJ2-1; 10 bases fit TRBD2. The CDR3 extends over 15 amino acids. After removal of 5 bases from V and 6 bases from J, the junction contained 7 bases not matched to a gene. The V gene's germline CDR1 is MNHNY and CDR2 SVGAGI (reference sequence). In DNA, the CDR3 is TGTGCCAGCAGTCCTCGGATAGCGGGGGGCAATGAGCAGTTCTTC. As protein: CASSPRIAGGNEQFF.

The rearrangement links TRBV6-6 to TRBJ2-7; D is possibly TRBD1 (6 bases). The germline V gene has CDR1 MNHNY and CDR2 SVGAGI (reference sequence). Trimming stripped 7 bases from V and 9 bases from J, with 16 bases between. The CDR3 contains 12 residues. CDR3: CASNIQQGVQYF. The CDR3 nucleotides are TGTGCCAGCAACATCCAACAGGGTGTGCAGTACTTC.

This clone has a handful of counts. The chain couples TRBV6-1 to TRBJ2-3, with a weak D call TRBD2 (6 bases). The V gene's germline CDR1 is MNHNS and CDR2 SASEGT. V was pared by 8 bases and J by 1 base, with 7 bases between. The CDR3 runs 12 residues. The DNA of the CDR3 is TGTGCCAGCCAGCGGGGCACAGATACGCAGTATTTT. Its protein is CASQRGTDTQYF.

The chain carries TRBV29-1 and TRBJ2-5, with D unclear. The CDR3 is 9 residues long. The ends were cut back, 4 bases at V and 10 bases at J, with 7 bases in the middle. Germline values: CDR1 SQVTM, CDR2 ANQGSEA. The CDR3 coding sequence is TGCAGCGTTGGGGAAGGCCAGTACTTC. This gives the protein CSVGEGQYF.

This clone was recorded only once. The rearrangement joins TRBV10-3 to TRBJ2-3; 7 bases map to TRBD1. The J segment lost 3 bases and the V segment lost 5 bases, leaving 2 bases of the junction unmatched. The length of the CDR3 is 13 residues. Germline values: CDR1 ENHRY, CDR2 SYGVKD. The CDR3, as DNA: TGTGCCATCAGTCTGACAGGGACAGATACGCAGTATTTT. Translated, it gives CAISLTGTDTQYF.

Judged by abundance, this clone is large. The J gene is TRBJ2-1, the V gene TRBV28, with TRBD2 matching over 7 bases. This CDR3 has 14 residues. V was pared by 10 bases and J by 4 bases, with 10 bases of the junction left unmatched. Germline-derived CDR1 and CDR2 are MDHEN and SYDVKM. Here the CDR3 DNA reads TGTGCCATCCGACAGCCCGGGGGGTACAATGAGCAGTTCTTC. The encoded protein is CAIRQPGGYNEQFF.

The chain employs TRBV5-6 and TRBJ2-7; TRBD1 is a possible D gene (5 bases). The CDR3 totals 14 residues. Trimming removed 6 bases at V and 6 bases at J, with 19 bases between. Germline loops: CDR1 SGHDT, CDR2 YYEEEE. CDR3 in DNA: TGTGCCAGCACCCCGAGGCAGGGAACCGGCGAGCAGTACTTC. It codes for CASTPRQGTGEQYF.

The chain uses TRBV5-1 and TRBJ2-5; TRBD2 matches at 7 bases. Germline loops: CDR1 SGHRS, CDR2 YFSETQ. With V trimmed by 4 bases and J by 1 base, 7 bases remained unmatched. The CDR3 has 15 amino acids. DNA for the CDR3: TGCGCCAGCAGCGTGCAGCGGGGTCCCCAAGAGACCCAGTACTTC. Residues: CASSVQRGPQETQYF.

The chain employs TRBV2 and TRBJ1-1, with D unclear. Trimming cost V 7 bases and J 1 base, with 4 bases left between them. The CDR3 spans 11 residues. Germline V CDR1 and CDR2: SNHLY, FYNNEI. The CDR3 DNA reads as TGTGCCAGCAACACGAACACTGAAGCTTTCTTT. It translates to CASNTNTEAFF. Using reference TRBV2 and TRBJ1-1 for the parts outside the CDR3, the full variable domain is EPEVTQTPSHQVTQMGQEVILRCVPISNHLYFYWYRQILGQKVEFLVSFYNNEISEKSEIFDDQFSVERPDGSNFTLKIRSTKLEDSAMYFCASNTNTEAFFGQGTRLTVV.

The table lists this clone with a few counts. The gene calls are TRBV5-1 and TRBJ2-5; D not certain. Trimming removed 4 bases from V and 5 bases from J, with 9 bases in between. This CDR3 region has 12 residues. CDR1 SGHRS and CDR2 YFSETQ come from the germline V gene. The DNA of the CDR3 is TGCGCCAGCAGCCTCGCTGACGAGACCCAGTACTTC. Its protein product is CASSLADETQYF.

This chain links TRBV7-6 with TRBJ1-2; D may be TRBD1 (5 bases). This CDR3 has 13 amino acids. Germline loops: CDR1 SGHVS, CDR2 FNYEAQ. V dropped 1 base and J dropped 7 bases, with 10 bases sitting between them. Written as DNA, the CDR3 is TGTGCCAGCAGCTTAGAGGGGTTTAGTGGCTACACCTTC. It encodes CASSLEGFSGYTF.

The V and J genes are TRBV10-3 and TRBJ2-1; TRBD2 matches 9 bases. Germline values: CDR1 ENHRY, CDR2 SYGVKD. V lost 11 bases, J lost 9 bases, and 14 bases stayed unmatched. This CDR3 has 14 residues. DNA for the CDR3: TGTGCCGCGAGGACTAGCGCTTCGAGGGCTGAGCAGTTCTTC. Protein product: CAARTSASRAEQFF.

On this clone itself: The sample has other DNA sequences that encode this CDR3 too. CDR3 nucleotide sequence: TGTGCCAGCTCACCCCGCTCGAACACCGGGGAGCTGTTTTTT. Translation: CASSPRSNTGELFF. The genes are TRBV18 and TRBJ2-2; the D is unclear. Per the germline V gene, CDR1 is KGHSH and CDR2 is LQKENI. V lost 3 bases and J lost 0, with 5 bases in between. There are 14 residues in the CDR3.

This clone appeared once. This rearrangement joins TRBV6-6 to TRBJ1-4, with TRBD1 matching over 9 bases. Germline V lookup: CDR1 MNHNY, CDR2 SVGAGI (reference sequence). Trimming at V came to 6 bases and at J to 2 bases, leaving 4 bases not matched to a gene. The CDR3 extends over 15 amino acids. CDR3 sequence: CASRTGGTTNEKLFF. The CDR3 nucleotides read TGTGCCAGCAGAACAGGGGGCACGACTAATGAAAAACTGTTTTTT.

This chain uses TRBV4-1 with TRBJ1-1; weak D call: TRBD1 (5 bases). Per the germline V gene, CDR1 is MGHRA and CDR2 is YSYEKL. V was pared by 0 bases and J by 2 bases, with 19 bases between. The CDR3 runs 18 residues. DNA for the CDR3: TGCGCCAGCAGCCAAGACCAAACACGGACATGGTTTAACACTGAAGCTTTCTTT. Translating it yields CASSQDQTRTWFNTEAFF.

The chain couples TRBV27 to TRBJ2-2; 7 bases match TRBD1. Germline V lookup: CDR1 MNHEY, CDR2 SMNVEV (reference sequence). There are 13 residues in the CDR3. Trimming cost V 6 bases and J 7 bases; bases outside gene matches: 5. DNA for the CDR3: TGTGCCAGCAGGTGGAACAGGGGCGGGGAGCTGTTTTTT. Encoded protein: CASRWNRGGELFF.

The rearrangement links TRBV5-6 to TRBJ1-3; TRBD1 is a possible D gene (5 bases). Trimming shortened V by 10 bases and J by 3 bases, and 17 bases separated the two germline ends. Germline CDR1 is SGHDT and CDR2 is YYEEEE. This CDR3 spans 14 amino acids. The CDR3 sequence is CAVRRGIGGNTIYF. CDR3 coding DNA: TGTGCCGTCCGGAGGGGTATAGGTGGAAACACCATATATTTT. Supplemented by reference TRBV5-6 and TRBJ1-3, the full variable domain reads DAGVTQSPTHLIKTRGQQVTLRCSPKSGHDTVSWYQQALGQGPQFIFQYYEEEERQRGNFPDRFSGHQFPNYSSELNVNALLLGDSALYLCAVRRGIGGNTIYFGEGSWLTVV.

This rearrangement joins TRBV30 to TRBJ2-2; a weak D match, TRBD2 (6 bases). The CDR3 totals 13 residues. Germline V CDR1 and CDR2: GTSNPN, SVGIG (reference sequence). V was cut by 2 bases and J by 4 bases, with 8 bases left in between. The CDR3 here is CAWSWGGTGELFF. The CDR3, as DNA: TGTGCCTGGAGTTGGGGAGGCACCGGGGAGCTGTTTTTT. The variable domain in full, with the rest retrieved from reference TRBV30 and TRBJ2-2, is SQTIHQWPATLVQPVGSPLSLECTVEGTSNPNLYWYRQAAGRGLQLLFYSVGIGQISSEVPQNLSASRPQDRQFILSSKKLLLSDSGFYLCAWSWGGTGELFFGEGSRLTVL.